A single TCR beta chain is shown here with its context. The sample originates from a study of blood T cell repertoires in COVID-19. Study in general: Acute-phase and convalescent COVID-19 samples originated in the United States, Italy and Spain. Sample material is recorded as cDNA or gDNA derived from T cells, B-cell-depleted T cells, or PBMCs.

Germline CDR1 SGDLS, CDR2 YYNGEE. The V end lost 2 bases, the J end lost 4 bases, and 9 bases lay between the germline ends. CDR3 length: 13 residues. Authors' processing steps: How many nucleated cells were present was estimated from reference gene primer amplification. Sequenced by immunoSEQ multiplex PCR; TCRdb stores in-frame clones only, minus some. V, J and clone size reflect that table, while D and trimming were determined from the DNA. The sample records fewer than 80,000 clones, roughly 89% being singletons. The V and J genes are TRBV9 and TRBJ1-1, with D perhaps TRBD1 (5 bases). The source is a man aged 45-65 years with acute or convalescent COVID-19. Sequencing input: peripheral blood. The CDR3 region is CASSVGGSTEAFF. The CDR3 bases are TGTGCCAGCAGCGTGGGGGGTAGCACTGAAGCTTTCTTT. Looking up the rest from reference TRBV9 and TRBJ1-1 gives the full variable domain: DSGVTQTPKHLITATGQRVTLRCSPRSGDLSVYWYQQSLDQGLQFLIQYYNGEERAKGNILERFSAQQFPDLHSELNLSSLELGDSALYFCASSVGGSTEAFFGQGTRLTVV.